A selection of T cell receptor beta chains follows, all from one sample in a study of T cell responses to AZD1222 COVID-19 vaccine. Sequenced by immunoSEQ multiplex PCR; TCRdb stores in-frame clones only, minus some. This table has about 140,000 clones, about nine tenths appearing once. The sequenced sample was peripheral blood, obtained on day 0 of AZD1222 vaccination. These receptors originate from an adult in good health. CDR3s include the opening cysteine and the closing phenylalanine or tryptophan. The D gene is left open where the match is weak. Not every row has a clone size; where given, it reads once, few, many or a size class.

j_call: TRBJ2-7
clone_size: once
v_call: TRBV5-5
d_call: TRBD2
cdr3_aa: CASSLELISGSSRTYEQYF
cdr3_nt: TGTGCCAGCAGCTTGGAACTGATTAGCGGGAGTAGTCGGACCTACGAGCAGTACTTC

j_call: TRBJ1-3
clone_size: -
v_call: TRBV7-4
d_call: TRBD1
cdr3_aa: CASTQGGCGSSGNTIYF
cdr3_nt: TGTGCCAGCACTCAGGGGGGTTGCGGTTCTTCTGGAAACACCATATATTTT

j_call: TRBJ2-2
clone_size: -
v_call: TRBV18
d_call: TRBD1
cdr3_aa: CASSRLTPGTANTGELFF
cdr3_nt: TGTGCCAGCTCGAGACTCACTCCCGGGACAGCGAACACCGGGGAGCTGTTTTTT

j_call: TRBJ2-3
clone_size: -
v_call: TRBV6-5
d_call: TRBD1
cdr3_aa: CASKQGMVTDTQYF
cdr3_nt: TGTGCCAGCAAACAGGGGATGGTCACAGATACGCAGTATTTT

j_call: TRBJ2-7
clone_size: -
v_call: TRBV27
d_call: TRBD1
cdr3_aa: CATMTGVDNEQYF
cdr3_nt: TGTGCCACCATGACAGGGGTCGACAACGAGCAGTACTTC

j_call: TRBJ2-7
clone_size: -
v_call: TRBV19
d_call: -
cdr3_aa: CATRDGSYEQYF
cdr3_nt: TGTGCCACCAGGGACGGCTCCTACGAGCAGTACTTC

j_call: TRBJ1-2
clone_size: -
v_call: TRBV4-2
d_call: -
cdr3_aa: CASSQDVQGRGYTF
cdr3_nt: TGTGCCAGCAGCCAAGATGTCCAGGGCCGTGGCTACACCTTC

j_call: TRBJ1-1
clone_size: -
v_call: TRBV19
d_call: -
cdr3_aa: CASSIGSGWDTEAFF
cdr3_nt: TGTGCCAGTAGTATAGGGTCAGGGTGGGACACTGAAGCTTTCTTT

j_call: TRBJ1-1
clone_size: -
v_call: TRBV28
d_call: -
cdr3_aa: CASGRNTEAFF
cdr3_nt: TGTGCCAGCGGCAGGAACACTGAAGCTTTCTTT

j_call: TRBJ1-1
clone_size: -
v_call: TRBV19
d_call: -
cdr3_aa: CASSKSGRMNTEAFF
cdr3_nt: TGTGCCAGTTCCAAGTCAGGGAGAATGAACACTGAAGCTTTCTTT

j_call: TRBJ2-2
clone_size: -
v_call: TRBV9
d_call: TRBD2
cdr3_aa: CASSQGLAGVGELFF
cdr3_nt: TGTGCCAGCAGCCAAGGACTAGCGGGAGTCGGGGAGCTGTTTTTT

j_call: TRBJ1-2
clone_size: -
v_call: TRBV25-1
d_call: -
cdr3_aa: CASRRGPDPNYGYTF
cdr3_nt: TGTGCCAGCAGGAGGGGACCTGATCCTAACTATGGCTACACCTTC

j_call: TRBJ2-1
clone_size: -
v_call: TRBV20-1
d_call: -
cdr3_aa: CSASSLGRGQSYNEQFF
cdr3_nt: TGCAGTGCTAGTTCCTTAGGCCGAGGTCAATCCTACAATGAGCAGTTCTTC

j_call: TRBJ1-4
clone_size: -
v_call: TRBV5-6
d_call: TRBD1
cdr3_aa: CASSLRDSPNEKLFF
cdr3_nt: TGTGCCAGCAGCTTGAGGGACAGCCCGAATGAAAAACTGTTTTTT

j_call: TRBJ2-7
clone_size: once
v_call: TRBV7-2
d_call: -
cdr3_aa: CASSLRNRDNKQYF
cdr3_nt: TGTGCCAGCAGCTTAAGAAACCGGGATAACAAGCAGTACTTC

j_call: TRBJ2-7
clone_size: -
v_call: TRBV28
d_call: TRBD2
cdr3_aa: CASSLGREGRPSSYEQYF
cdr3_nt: TGTGCCAGCAGTTTAGGGCGGGAGGGCCGCCCCAGCTCCTACGAGCAGTATTTC

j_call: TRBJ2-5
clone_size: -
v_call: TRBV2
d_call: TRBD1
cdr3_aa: CASSDGTGAGTQYF
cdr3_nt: TGTGCCAGCAGTGACGGGACAGGGGCTGGGACCCAGTACTTC

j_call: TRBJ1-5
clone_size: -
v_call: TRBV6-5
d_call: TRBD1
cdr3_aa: CASSYKQGTRVQPQHF
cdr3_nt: TGTGCCAGCAGTTACAAACAGGGGACGAGGGTTCAGCCCCAGCATTTT

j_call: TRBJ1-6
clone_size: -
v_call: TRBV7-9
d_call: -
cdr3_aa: CASRAIQGLGSPLHF
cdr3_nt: TGTGCCAGCAGGGCGATACAGGGTCTTGGATCACCCCTCCACTTT

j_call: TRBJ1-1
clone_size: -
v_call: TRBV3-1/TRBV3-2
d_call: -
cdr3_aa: CASSQAGQTEAFF
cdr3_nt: TGTGCCAGCAGCCAAGCAGGGCAGACTGAAGCTTTCTTT

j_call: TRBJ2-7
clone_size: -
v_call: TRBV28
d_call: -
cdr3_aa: CASFRTLDYEQYF
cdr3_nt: TGTGCCAGCTTTAGGACACTAGACTACGAGCAGTACTTC

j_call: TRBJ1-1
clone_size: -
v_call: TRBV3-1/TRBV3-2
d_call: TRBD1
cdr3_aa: CASSQRGQPLAEAFF
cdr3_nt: TGTGCCAGCAGCCAAAGGGGACAGCCCCTTGCTGAAGCTTTCTTT

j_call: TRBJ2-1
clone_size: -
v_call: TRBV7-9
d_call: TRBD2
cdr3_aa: CASSLARRERYNEQFF
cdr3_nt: TGTGCCAGCAGCTTAGCGCGGCGGGAGCGCTACAATGAGCAGTTCTTC

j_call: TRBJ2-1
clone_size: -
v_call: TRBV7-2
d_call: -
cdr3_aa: CASSLNVSPDEQFF
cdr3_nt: TGTGCCAGCAGCTTAAATGTCTCCCCCGATGAGCAGTTCTTC

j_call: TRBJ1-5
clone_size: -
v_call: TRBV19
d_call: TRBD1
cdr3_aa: CASEPGQARNQPQHF
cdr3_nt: TGTGCCAGTGAACCCGGACAGGCCCGAAATCAGCCCCAGCATTTT